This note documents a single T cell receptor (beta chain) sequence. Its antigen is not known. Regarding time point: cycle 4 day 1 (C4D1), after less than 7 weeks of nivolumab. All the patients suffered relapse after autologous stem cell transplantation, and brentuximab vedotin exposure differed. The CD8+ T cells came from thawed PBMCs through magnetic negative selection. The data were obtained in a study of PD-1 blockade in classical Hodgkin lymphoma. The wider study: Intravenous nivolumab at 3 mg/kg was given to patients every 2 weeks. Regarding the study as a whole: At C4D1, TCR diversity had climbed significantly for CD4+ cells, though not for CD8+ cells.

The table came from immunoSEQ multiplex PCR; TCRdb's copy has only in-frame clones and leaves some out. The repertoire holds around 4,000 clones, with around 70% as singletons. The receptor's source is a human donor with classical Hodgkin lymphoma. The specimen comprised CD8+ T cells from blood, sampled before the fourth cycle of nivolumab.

As DNA, the CDR3 is TGCGCCAGCAGCCAAGAAGTCTACTGGACCGTGACCTACGAGCAGTACTTC. Translating it yields CASSQEVYWTVTYEQYF. This chain uses TRBV4-3 with TRBJ2-7; no clear D gene. The V gene's germline CDR1 is LGHNA and CDR2 YSLEER. The CDR3 runs to 17 residues. The V end lost 0 bases, the J end lost 2 bases, and 17 bases lay between the germline ends.